This TCR beta chain was recorded in a study of T cells after yellow fever vaccination (dated by TCRdb to the late 2010s). About the study as a whole: The SMART-Seq v4 Ultra Low Input RNA kit was used to prepare libraries from fractions with low cell numbers. Blood was drawn at multiple timepoints before and after primary and secondary immunization, with bulk PBMC replicates and cell subsets isolated. Two healthy male donors made up the cohort, one aged 18 to 30 years and the other aged 30 to 40 years. To follow T-cell clones before and after both primary and booster YFV17D yellow fever vaccination, bulk TCR alpha and beta repertoires underwent longitudinal sequencing. Results the study describes overall, beyond this receptor: A small share of clonotypes was detected in both CD4 and CD8 compartments, with the overlap likely arising from convergent recombination. After the booster, most clones that had expanded after primary vaccination were detected again (around 95% of CD4 and roughly nine tenths of CD8), suggesting broad maintenance of memory. The secondary T-cell response was found to be weaker but faster than the primary response, with a peak reached on day 5 rather than on day 15. Because the study included only a couple of donors, the extent to which the findings can be generalized is limited. Because abundant contaminating clonotypes from the bulk population could be contained in FACS-sorted repertoires, computational filtering was required.

TCR cDNA was synthesized by 5'RACE template switching, through which a universal primer site and unique molecular identifiers were introduced. Priming for cDNA synthesis came from both the TCR alpha and TCR beta constant segments. Two PCR steps were used to amplify libraries, with sample barcodes and sequencing adapters being added in the second step. Sequencing of libraries was performed on Illumina HiSeq 2500 (2x100 bp) or NovaSeq (2x150 bp). The authors' analysis ran thus. Reads were demultiplexed and collapsed into UMI consensus sequences with MIGEC, and V(D)J alignment was performed with MiXCR. Vaccine-responding clonotypes were defined with edgeR using replicate PBMC samples, requiring FDR below 0.01 and a log2 fold change above 5 up to day 15. Each bulk clonotype was labeled CD4 or CD8 based on which sequenced repertoire, CD4 or CD8, contained the clonotype at higher abundance. TCRdb reworked the public reads: Q25 trimming with fastp, MiXCR clone assembly, productive beta chains retained. When rows share a CDR3 protein, they turn into one entry using the most common DNA and genes. TCRdb, not the authors, supplied the V and J calls. Counted in this sample were 350,000 or so distinct CDR3 sequences; roughly 8% of them appeared once. The ten largest account for 15% to 20% of the sample.

Trimming at the junction amounts to 6 bases on V and 5 bases on J, and the germline ends lie 16 bases apart. The CDR3 has 14 amino acids, counting the end cysteine and phenylalanine. Only CDR3 DNA is held: 42 bases, read in frame from base 1. Read against the paper, the sample's treatment or condition label means: live attenuated yellow fever vaccine strain. At each blood-draw timepoint, two biological replicates of bulk PBMCs were collected. A standard Ficoll-Paque protocol was used to isolate PBMCs from peripheral blood. TriZol was used to extract RNA from bulk PBMCs, from CD4 and CD8 fractions, and from dextramer-positive and dextramer-negative fractions. This clonotype has more than one count but fewer than ten. Its cognate antigen has yet to be identified. No base qualities exist here, and no much larger clone lies one base off it.

The sequence is built from TRBV12-3 or TRBV12-4 and TRBJ2-5, with the D gene too uncertain to name. This TCR was sampled from a man younger than 30 who received the YFV17D yellow fever vaccine. Sequences were derived from PBMCs, sampled roughly 47 days after the first yellow fever vaccination. The bases are TGTGCCAGCAGCGCCCTGACAAACGGCGAGACCCAGTACTTC. It translates as CASSALTNGETQYF.